The 27 T cell receptor beta chains below were found in one sample sequenced in a study of cytomegalovirus exposure and HLA in healthy donors. PCR used 60 Vbeta primers and 13 Jbeta primers. Only in-frame clones appear in the TCRdb table, and some are missing; sequencing was by immunoSEQ multiplex PCR. Counted here are under 250,000 clones, roughly 80% occurring once; the ten biggest clones make up 6%. The sequenced sample consisted of PBMCs. These receptors came from a man aged 40-49 years in good health and CMV-seropositive.

The chain has TRBV5-1 and TRBJ2-1, with a tentative D call TRBD1 (5 bases). From germline, CDR1 is SGHRS and CDR2 YFSETQ. The germline V and J ends were trimmed by 0 bases and 8 bases, with 9 bases remaining between them. This CDR3 region has 13 residues. The CDR3 sequence is CASSLGGLDEQFF. The CDR3 DNA sequence: TGCGCCAGCAGCTTGGGGGGCCTGGATGAGCAGTTCTTC.

This clone was seen only once. V and J are TRBV27 and TRBJ1-5, with D perhaps TRBD1 (6 bases). The CDR3 totals 17 residues. Germline V gives CDR1 MNHEY, CDR2 SMNVEV (reference sequence). V lost 0 bases and J 0 bases, leaving 12 bases between the germline ends. The CDR3 loop reads CASSLSGTGHSNQPQHF. Here the CDR3 DNA reads TGTGCCAGCAGTTTATCTGGAACAGGGCATAGCAATCAGCCCCAGCATTTT.

The chain has TRBV5-6 and TRBJ1-1, with 10 bases aligning to TRBD1. Germline V gene sequence: CDR1 SGHDT, CDR2 YYEEEE. V dropped 3 bases and J dropped 1; count of bases not matched to a gene: 6. The CDR3 length is 16 residues. The DNA of the CDR3 is TGTGCCAGCAGCTCCGACAGGGGGCTGGGGAACACTGAAGCTTTCTTT. This gives the protein CASSSDRGLGNTEAFF.

The chain links TRBV2 to TRBJ2-1, with D possibly being TRBD2 (5 bases). This CDR3 comprises 16 residues. V lost 3 bases and J 8 bases, leaving 20 bases between the germline ends. Per the germline V gene, CDR1 is SNHLY and CDR2 is FYNNEI. The CDR3 is CASSEKGPEGWDEQFF. The CDR3 DNA sequence: TGTGCCAGCAGTGAGAAAGGCCCCGAGGGATGGGATGAGCAGTTCTTC. The whole variable domain, remainder taken from reference TRBV2 and TRBJ2-1, is EPEVTQTPSHQVTQMGQEVILRCVPISNHLYFYWYRQILGQKVEFLVSFYNNEISEKSEIFDDQFSVERPDGSNFTLKIRSTKLEDSAMYFCASSEKGPEGWDEQFFGPGTRLTVL.

V is TRBV27 and J is TRBJ2-1; TRBD2 matches at 7 bases. The CDR3 sequence is 14 residues long. V dropped 5 bases and J dropped 7; count of bases not matched to a gene: 8. The V gene's germline CDR1 is MNHEY and CDR2 SMNVEV (reference sequence). The CDR3 loop is CASSPRTSSNEQFF. CDR3 DNA: TGTGCCAGCAGTCCTAGGACTAGTAGTAATGAGCAGTTCTTC.

The count of this clone is one. This rearrangement joins TRBV27 to TRBJ1-2, with TRBD1 identical over 11 bases. The CDR3 spans 14 residues. CDR1 and CDR2 from the germline V gene are MNHEY and SMNVEV (reference sequence). V shed 6 bases, J shed 8 bases, and the junction held 8 bases outside the gene matches. The CDR3 loop reads CASRGDRGAGGYTF. As DNA, the CDR3 is TGTGCCAGCAGGGGGGACAGGGGGGCGGGGGGCTACACCTTC.

This clone was counted once. The V call is TRBV19, the J call TRBJ1-2; 12 nucleotides match TRBD1. With V trimmed by 5 bases and J by 4 bases, 11 bases remained unmatched. The CDR3 is 17 residues long. The V gene's germline CDR1 is LNHDA and CDR2 SQIVND (reference sequence). The CDR3 sequence is CASSSPGTGGLVYGYTF. The CDR3 coding sequence is TGTGCCAGTAGTTCCCCCGGGACAGGGGGCTTGGTCTATGGCTACACCTTC.

V is TRBV12-5 and J is TRBJ2-1; 9 bases align to TRBD2. Germline trimming cut 4 bases from V and 5 bases from J; bases unmatched to any gene: 6. The CDR3 has 15 residues. Per germline, CDR1 LGHNT and CDR2 FRNRAP. CDR3 in amino acids: CASGSPSGVNNEQFF. CDR3 nucleotide sequence: TGTGCTAGTGGTTCCCCTAGCGGGGTAAACAATGAGCAGTTCTTC.

This clone was counted only a few times. This chain links TRBV5-1 with TRBJ1-1; TRBD1 matches 9 bases. The CDR3 runs to 16 residues. From germline, CDR1 is SGHRS and CDR2 YFSETQ. V lost 0 bases to trimming and J lost 1 base; unmatched junction nucleotides: 4. This chain's CDR3 is CASSLGTGARNTEAFF. The CDR3 nucleotides read TGCGCCAGCAGCTTGGGGACAGGGGCTAGGAACACTGAAGCTTTCTTT.

This clone has only a few counts. J is TRBJ2-7 and V is TRBV7-3; 7 nucleotides line up with TRBD1. J gave up 7 bases and V 2 bases, and 2 bases lay outside the gene matches. The CDR3 extends over 12 amino acids. CDR1 SGHTA and CDR2 FQGTGA come from the germline V gene. Written as DNA, the CDR3 is TGTGCCAGCAGCTTACAGGGGGAGGAGCAGTACTTC. It is translated as CASSLQGEEQYF.

The chain joins TRBV27 to TRBJ1-2; a weak D match, TRBD1 (6 bases). Germline values: CDR1 MNHEY, CDR2 SMNVEV (reference sequence). Trimming left V 5 bases short and J 0 bases short, with 22 bases between. The CDR3 length is 18 residues. Here the CDR3 DNA reads TGTGCCAGCAGTCAAAACCCCCCCGTTTGGACAGCTAACTATGGCTACACCTTC. This sequence encodes CASSQNPPVWTANYGYTF.

The J gene is TRBJ2-7, the V gene TRBV5-6; D is uncertain. The CDR3 is 14 amino acids. Trimming took 0 bases from V and 6 from J, leaving 13 bases between them. Germline CDR1 and CDR2: SGHDT and YYEEEE. The CDR3 bases are TGTGCCAGCAGCTTGGGTAGCTCGCCGGGCGAGCAGTACTTC. Translation: CASSLGSSPGEQYF.

V gene TRBV14 combines with J gene TRBJ2-1; 7 positions match TRBD2. Germline V lookup: CDR1 SGHDN, CDR2 FVKESK. J lost 2 bases, V lost 4 bases, and 8 bases had no gene match. The CDR3 sequence is 16 residues long. This CDR3 reads CASSPLGGSPYNEQFF. CDR3 sequence (DNA): TGTGCCAGCAGCCCCCTGGGAGGGTCACCCTACAATGAGCAGTTCTTC.

The chain joins TRBV6-4 to TRBJ2-2; D perhaps matches TRBD2 (5 bases). Germline V gives CDR1 MRHNA, CDR2 SNTAGT. The CDR3 spans 14 residues. V lost 6 bases and J 2 bases, leaving 10 bases between the germline ends. In DNA form, the CDR3 reads TGTGCCAGCAGCATACTAGATAACACCGGGGAGCTGTTTTTT. This sequence encodes CASSILDNTGELFF.

This clone appeared a single time. The CDR3 is CASSGRGGVSYEQYF. As DNA, the CDR3 is TGTGCCAGCAGTGGAAGAGGGGGAGTTTCCTACGAGCAGTACTTC. This sequence joins TRBV6-5 and TRBJ2-7; TRBD1 might be the D (6 bases). The germline V gene encodes CDR1 MNHEY and CDR2 SVGAGI. The CDR3 spans 15 residues. Deletions cut 5 bases from V and 1 base from J, with 15 bases between.

The chain joins TRBV6-5 to TRBJ1-1; D not certain. Trimming pared 5 bases from V and 10 bases from J, leaving 14 bases between. The CDR3 is made up of 12 amino acids. From germline, CDR1 is MNHEY and CDR2 SVGAGI. The DNA for the CDR3 is TGTGCCAGCAGTCCACCCGGTGGTGTAGCTTTCTTT. It yields the protein CASSPPGGVAFF.

This sequence joins TRBV7-2 and TRBJ2-1; 9 bases are shared with TRBD2. Germline V gives CDR1 SGHTA, CDR2 FQGNSA. Unmatched junction bases numbered 15, after V lost 4 bases and J lost 5 bases. There are 18 residues in the CDR3. The CDR3: CASSWSPLRLAANNEQFF. In nucleotides, the CDR3 is TGTGCCAGCAGCTGGTCTCCACTGAGACTAGCGGCTAACAATGAGCAGTTCTTC.

The chain uses TRBV19 and TRBJ1-5, with no clear D. This CDR3 is built from 14 residues. Trimming took off 3 bases at V and 2 bases at J, with 8 bases between the two ends. Germline CDR1 and CDR2: LNHDA and SQIVND (reference sequence). This CDR3 is CASSMAGGNQPQHF. The CDR3 DNA follows: TGTGCCAGTAGTATGGCGGGTGGCAATCAGCCCCAGCATTTT.

V usage is TRBV27 and J usage is TRBJ2-7, with 7 bases aligning to TRBD1. Germline V lookup: CDR1 MNHEY, CDR2 SMNVEV (reference sequence). The trim removed 7 bases at V and 3 bases at J, leaving 6 bases unmatched. The CDR3 is made up of 13 amino acids. The CDR3 region has the DNA TGTGCCAGCAAGATGGGACAGCTCTACGAGCAGTACTTC. It is translated as CASKMGQLYEQYF.

This chain uses TRBV30 with TRBJ1-3, with TRBD1 identical over 7 bases. The CDR3 runs 16 residues. Looked up from germline, CDR1 is GTSNPN and CDR2 is SVGIG (reference sequence). V shed 1 base, J shed 3 bases, and the junction held 9 bases outside the gene matches. CDR3: CAWSGLTGSVGNTIYF. DNA for the CDR3: TGTGCCTGGAGTGGTCTGACAGGGTCTGTTGGAAACACCATATATTTT.

The chain recombines TRBV29-1 with TRBJ1-4, with D possibly TRBD1 on 5 matching bases. With 4 bases removed from V and 3 bases from J, the gap between germline ends came to 12 bases. Germline CDR1 and CDR2: SQVTM and ANQGSEA. This CDR3 contains 14 residues. The DNA for the CDR3 is TGCAGCGTTGCGGGGGGATCGGCTAATGAAAAACTGTTTTTT. The encoded protein is CSVAGGSANEKLFF.

In its sample, this clone was seen once. The rearrangement joins TRBV14 to TRBJ2-1, with D unclear. The CDR3 has 15 amino acids. From germline, CDR1 is SGHDN and CDR2 FVKESK. V was trimmed by 1 base and J by 6 bases, leaving 13 bases between them. In nucleotides, the CDR3 is TGTGCCAGCAGCCAAGCCAGACTTTTACTCAATGAGCAGTTCTTC. Residues: CASSQARLLLNEQFF.

This CDR3 reads CAKRDTEAFF. Here the CDR3 DNA reads TGCGCCAAGCGCGACACTGAAGCTTTCTTT. The chain is built from TRBV10-1 and TRBJ1-1, with D hard to call. V lost 10 bases and J 3 bases, leaving 6 bases between the germline ends. This CDR3 is built from 10 residues. The germline CDR1 and CDR2 sequences are WNHNN and SYGVQD (reference sequence).

The CDR3 DNA reads TGTGCCAGCAGCCTTCCACTAGCGGGAGGGCAAGATACGCAGTATTTT. Its translation is CASSLPLAGGQDTQYF. This chain uses TRBV14 with TRBJ2-3; 13 positions agree with TRBD2. Germline CDR1 reads SGHDN; CDR2 reads FVKESK. V gave up 4 bases and J gave up 5 bases; unmatched junction bases: 6. CDR3 size: 16 residues. Full variable domain (remainder filled in from reference TRBV14 and TRBJ2-3): EAGVTQFPSHSVIEKGQTVTLRCDPISGHDNLYWYRRVMGKEIKFLLHFVKESKQDESGMPNNRFLAERTGGTYSTLKVQPAELEDSGVYFCASSLPLAGGQDTQYFGPGTRLTVL.

The rearrangement joins TRBV11-2 to TRBJ1-3; 7 bases align to TRBD1. After removal of 4 bases from V and 0 bases from J, the junction contained 3 bases not matched to a gene. The V gene's germline CDR1 is SGHAT and CDR2 FQNNGV. The CDR3 consists of 15 residues. CDR3 nucleotides: TGTGCCAGCAGCTCTACAGGGGTCTCTGGAAACACCATATATTTT. Its translation: CASSSTGVSGNTIYF.

J is TRBJ2-7 and V is TRBV30; TRBD1 matches 7 bases. V dropped 3 bases and J dropped 3; count of bases not matched to a gene: 2. Per the germline V gene, CDR1 is GTSNPN and CDR2 is SVGIG (reference sequence). The CDR3 has 12 residues. The DNA for the CDR3 is TGTGCCTGGAGCGGGGACAGCTACGAGCAGTACGTC. It yields the protein CAWSGDSYEQYV.

The chain combines TRBV5-1 with TRBJ2-5, with 7 bases matching TRBD1. V was clipped by 7 bases and J by 2 bases; unmatched bases: 8. Germline CDR1 is SGHRS and CDR2 is YFSETQ. The CDR3 consists of 14 residues. CDR3 sequence: CASVQGLGQETQYF. The CDR3 bases are TGCGCCAGCGTACAGGGGTTAGGGCAAGAGACCCAGTACTTC.